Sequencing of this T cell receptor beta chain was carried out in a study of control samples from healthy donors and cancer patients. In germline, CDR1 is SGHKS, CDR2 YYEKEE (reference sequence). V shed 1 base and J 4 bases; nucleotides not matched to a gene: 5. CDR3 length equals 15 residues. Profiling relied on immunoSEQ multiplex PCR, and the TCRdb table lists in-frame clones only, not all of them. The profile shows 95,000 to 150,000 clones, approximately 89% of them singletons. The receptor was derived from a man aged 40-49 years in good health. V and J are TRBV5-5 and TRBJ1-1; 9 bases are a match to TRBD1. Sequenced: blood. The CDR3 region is CASSLPRDRVTEAFF. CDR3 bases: TGTGCCAGCAGCTTGCCTCGGGACAGGGTCACTGAAGCTTTCTTT.